The 3 T cell receptor beta chains below all came from one sample that was sequenced in a study of blood T cells in healthy people across ages. Using a J-beta primer mix together with a sample-barcoded 5' primer, a second PCR was run for about 6 to 12 cycles. TCRdb ran MiXCR on the 5' RACE reads and lists one entry per CDR3 protein. The table records hundreds of thousands of distinct CDR3 sequences, under 35% of them present only once. The specimen sequenced was blood. These receptors were obtained from a woman older than 75 in good health.

This clonotype occurred a few times. The V call is TRBV9, the J call TRBJ1-1, with D possibly being TRBD1 (5 bases). Germline V gene data show CDR1 as SGDLS and CDR2 as YYNGEE. This CDR3 is 14 amino acids long. V lost 0 bases and J lost 6, with 12 bases in between. The CDR3 reads CASSVGGARAEAFF. DNA of the CDR3: TGTGCCAGCAGCGTAGGAGGGGCGCGCGCTGAAGCTTTCTTT.

The chain combines TRBV19 with TRBJ2-1, with 7 bases aligning to TRBD1. The CDR3 is 14 residues long. Germline values: CDR1 LNHDA, CDR2 SQIVND (reference sequence). J lost 8 bases, V lost 6 bases, and 10 bases had no gene match. The CDR3 is CASRPASTGHEQFF. CDR3 coding DNA: TGTGCCAGTAGGCCCGCGTCGACAGGGCATGAGCAGTTCTTC.

At least ten counts were recorded for this clonotype. The rearrangement links TRBV6-5 to TRBJ1-2; D unclear. Germline-derived CDR1 and CDR2 are MNHEY and SVGAGI. The CDR3 contains 14 residues. V lost 2 bases and J 0 bases, leaving 7 bases between the germline ends. DNA of the CDR3: TGTGCCAGCAGTTACACCAGTTCTAACTATGGCTACACCTTC. This codes for CASSYTSSNYGYTF.